This T cell receptor beta chain was sequenced for a study of shared clonotypes between healthy human individuals. Profiled with immunoSEQ multiplex PCR; TCRdb holds only in-frame clones, not every one. The table lists millions of clones, less than 95% of them singletons, with around 1.1% in the top ten. CD45RO negativity and positive selection for CCR7 defined naive CD8 cells, a population that excluded terminally differentiated effector memory CD45RA+ cells. V was pared by 4 bases and J by 4 bases, with 8 bases between. Germline CDR1 and CDR2: MGHRA and YSYEKL. The CDR3 is made up of 13 amino acids. In the case of this clone: Its antigen is unknown.

Study-level results: Clonotype sharing among the donors was expected to vary with sequencing depth.

This chain joins TRBV4-1 and TRBJ2-1; D gene ambiguous. Specimen: naive CD8+ T cells sorted from blood. This TCR came from a man aged 18-30 years in good health. This CDR3 reads CASSLDEYNEQFF. The DNA for the CDR3 is TGCGCCAGCAGCCTGGACGAGTACAATGAGCAGTTCTTC.